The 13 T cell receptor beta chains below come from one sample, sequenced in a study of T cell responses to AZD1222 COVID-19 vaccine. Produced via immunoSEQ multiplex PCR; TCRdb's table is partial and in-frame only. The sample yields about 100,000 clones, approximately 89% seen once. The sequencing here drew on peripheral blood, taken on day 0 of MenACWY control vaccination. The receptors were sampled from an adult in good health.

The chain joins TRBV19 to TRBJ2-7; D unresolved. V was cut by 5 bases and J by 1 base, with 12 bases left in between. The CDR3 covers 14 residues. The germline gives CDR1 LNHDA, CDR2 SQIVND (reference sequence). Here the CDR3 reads CASSGDRWSYEQYF. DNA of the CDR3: TGTGCCAGTAGTGGGGATCGGTGGTCCTACGAGCAGTACTTC. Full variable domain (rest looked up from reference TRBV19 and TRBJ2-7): DGGITQSPKYLFRKEGQNVTLSCEQNLNHDAMYWYRQDPGQGLRLIYYSQIVNDFQKGDIAEGYSVSREKKESFPLTVTSAQKNPTAFYLCASSGDRWSYEQYFGPGTRLTVT.

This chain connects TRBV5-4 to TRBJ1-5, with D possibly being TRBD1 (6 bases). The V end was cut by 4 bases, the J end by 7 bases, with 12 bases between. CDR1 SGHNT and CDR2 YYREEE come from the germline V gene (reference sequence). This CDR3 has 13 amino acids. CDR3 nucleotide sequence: TGTGCCAGCAGCATCGATCAGGGGCAGCCCCAGCATTTT. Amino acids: CASSIDQGQPQHF.

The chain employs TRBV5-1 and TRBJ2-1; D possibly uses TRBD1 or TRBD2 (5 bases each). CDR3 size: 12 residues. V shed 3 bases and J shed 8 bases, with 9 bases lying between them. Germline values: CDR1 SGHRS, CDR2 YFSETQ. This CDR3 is CASSWGFDEQFF. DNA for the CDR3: TGCGCCAGCAGCTGGGGGTTCGATGAGCAGTTCTTC.

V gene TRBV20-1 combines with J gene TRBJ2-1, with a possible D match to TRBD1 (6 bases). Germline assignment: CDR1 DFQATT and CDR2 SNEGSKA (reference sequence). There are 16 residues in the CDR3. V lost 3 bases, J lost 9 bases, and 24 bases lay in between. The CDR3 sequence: CSASPAPGQQIGEQFF. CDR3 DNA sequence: TGCAGTGCTAGTCCTGCACCGGGACAACAAATCGGTGAGCAGTTCTTC.

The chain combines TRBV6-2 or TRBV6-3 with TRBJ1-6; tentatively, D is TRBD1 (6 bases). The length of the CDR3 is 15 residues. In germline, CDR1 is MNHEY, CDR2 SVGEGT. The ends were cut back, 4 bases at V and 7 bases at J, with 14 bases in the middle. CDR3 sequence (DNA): TGTGCCAGCAGTTTATACAGGGTCGACAATTCACCCCTCCACTTT. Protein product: CASSLYRVDNSPLHF.

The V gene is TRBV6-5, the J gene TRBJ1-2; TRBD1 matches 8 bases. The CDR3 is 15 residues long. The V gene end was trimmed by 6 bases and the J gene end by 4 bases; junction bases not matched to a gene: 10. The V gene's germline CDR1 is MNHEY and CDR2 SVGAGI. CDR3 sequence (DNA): TGTGCCAGCAGCCAGGGACAGGAGGTCTCCTATGGCTACACCTTC. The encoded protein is CASSQGQEVSYGYTF.

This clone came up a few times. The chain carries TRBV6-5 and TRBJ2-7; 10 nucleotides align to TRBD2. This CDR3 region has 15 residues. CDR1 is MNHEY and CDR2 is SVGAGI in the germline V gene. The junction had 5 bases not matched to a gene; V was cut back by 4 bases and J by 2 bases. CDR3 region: CASSLAGGRPYEQYF. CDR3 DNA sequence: TGTGCCAGCAGTTTAGCGGGGGGACGTCCCTACGAGCAGTACTTC.

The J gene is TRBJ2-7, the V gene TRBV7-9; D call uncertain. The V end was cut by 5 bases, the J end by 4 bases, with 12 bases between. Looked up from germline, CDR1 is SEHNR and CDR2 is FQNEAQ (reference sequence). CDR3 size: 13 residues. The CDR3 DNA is TGTGCCAGCAGCCTCCTAGGTGGATACGAGCAGTACTTC. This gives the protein CASSLLGGYEQYF.

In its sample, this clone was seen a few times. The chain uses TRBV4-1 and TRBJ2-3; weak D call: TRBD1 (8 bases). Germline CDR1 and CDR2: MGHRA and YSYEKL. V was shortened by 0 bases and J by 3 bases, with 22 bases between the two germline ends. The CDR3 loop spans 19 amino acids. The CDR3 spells CASSQDLEPDRGGTDTQYF. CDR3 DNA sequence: TGCGCCAGCAGCCAAGATCTGGAACCCGACAGGGGAGGGACAGATACGCAGTATTTT.

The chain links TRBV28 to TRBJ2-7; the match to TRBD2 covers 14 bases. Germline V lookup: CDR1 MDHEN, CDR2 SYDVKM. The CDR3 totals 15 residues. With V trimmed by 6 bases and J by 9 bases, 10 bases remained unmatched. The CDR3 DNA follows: TGTGCCAGCAGCGCGCCGGGACTAGCGGGGGCGGGGCAGTACTTC. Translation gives CASSAPGLAGAGQYF.

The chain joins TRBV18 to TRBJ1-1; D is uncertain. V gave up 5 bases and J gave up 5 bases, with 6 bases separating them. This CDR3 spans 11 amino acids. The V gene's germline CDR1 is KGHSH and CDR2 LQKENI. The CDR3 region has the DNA TGTGCCAGCTCAAGCTTTACTGAAGCTTTCTTT. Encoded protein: CASSSFTEAFF. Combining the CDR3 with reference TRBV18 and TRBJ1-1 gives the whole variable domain NAGVMQNPRHLVRRRGQEARLRCSPMKGHSHVYWYRQLPEEGLKFMVYLQKENIIDESGMPKERFSAEFPKEGPSILRIQQVVRGDSAAYFCASSSFTEAFFGQGTRLTVV.

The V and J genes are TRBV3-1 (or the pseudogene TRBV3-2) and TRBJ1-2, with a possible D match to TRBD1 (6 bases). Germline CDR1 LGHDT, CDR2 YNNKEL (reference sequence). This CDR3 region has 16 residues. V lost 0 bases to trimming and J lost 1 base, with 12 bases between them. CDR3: CASSQDTGALNYGYTF. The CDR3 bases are TGTGCCAGCAGCCAAGATACGGGGGCGCTTAACTATGGCTACACCTTC.

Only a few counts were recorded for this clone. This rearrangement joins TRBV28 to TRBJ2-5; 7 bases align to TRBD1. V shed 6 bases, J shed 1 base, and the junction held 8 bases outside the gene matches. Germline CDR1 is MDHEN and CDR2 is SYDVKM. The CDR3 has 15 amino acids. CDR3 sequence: CASRPSGQSQETQYF. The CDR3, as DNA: TGTGCCAGCAGGCCCTCGGGACAGAGCCAAGAGACCCAGTACTTC.